This TCR beta chain was recorded in a study of Graves' ophthalmopathy and Graves' hyperthyroidism. Study-wide findings and caveats: The blood repertoire also included most expanded thyroid clonotypes above 0.001 frequency.

Beta-chain TCR CDR3 regions were amplified from RNA transcripts. RT-PCR with HTBI primers came first, then second-round multiplex PCR. One entry per CDR3 protein results from TCRdb running MiXCR on the multiplex PCR reads. The profile shows around 600,000 distinct CDR3 sequences, about 41% of them singletons. Where ophthalmopathy was present, donors had moderate-to-severe activity, CAS ≥3, NOSPECS ≥4 and duration under 3 months. Excluded: other autoimmune disease, uncontrolled infection, pregnancy or lactation. Diagnostic conclusions were grounded in clinical symptoms, serum thyroxine, TRAb, thyroid ultrasound and orbital computed tomography. This clonotype was counted only a few times. Its antigen is undetermined. This clonotype was obtained from an adult man with Graves' ophthalmopathy. What was sequenced was peripheral blood.

CDR3 loop: CAWQGATEAFF. The DNA of the CDR3 is TGTGCCTGGCAGGGGGCCACTGAAGCTTTCTTT. This rearrangement joins TRBV30 to TRBJ1-1, with 8 positions matching TRBD1. There are 11 residues in the CDR3. V lost 5 bases to trimming and J lost 4 bases; unmatched junction nucleotides: 0. Germline loops: CDR1 GTSNPN, CDR2 SVGIG (reference sequence).